In its sample, the clone carrying this TCR beta chain was seen many times. TCRdb re-called the PCR reads via MiXCR. The sample has some 90,000 clones; 8% to 9.5% are singletons. These data belong to a study of metastatic and nonmetastatic thyroid tumors. Study context: Samples came from malignant and benign thyroid patients, and repertoires were compared across blood and tumor or nodule tissue.

J was trimmed by 2 bases and V by 8 bases; bases with no gene match: 8. This CDR3 region has 15 residues. The germline V gene encodes CDR1 WNHNN and CDR2 SYGVQD (reference sequence). Treatment of any kind had been given to no patient before thyroid surgery. The chain recombines TRBV10-1 with TRBJ1-2; TRBD1 aligns across 10 bases. Sequencing used blood. This TCR derives from a female donor with papillary thyroid cancer or a benign thyroid nodule (not recorded which). Some clones in this sample may be carry-over from other donors' samples. The CDR3 is CASSSDRGNNYGYTF. The CDR3 DNA follows: TGCGCCAGCTCCTCGGACAGGGGGAACAACTATGGCTACACCTTC.